The present T cell receptor beta chain was sequenced within a study of blood T cell repertoires in COVID-19. For the study at large: Some COVID-19 samples were acute and others convalescent; all came from the United States, Italy and Spain. T cells, B-cell-depleted T cells, or PBMCs supplied cDNA or gDNA.

Per the original data handling: Reference gene primer amplification gave estimated nucleated cell counts. Using immunoSEQ multiplex PCR, the repertoire was profiled, and TCRdb retains in-frame clones only, with some absent. D and trimming come from the DNA, and the V and J calls and clone size come from that table. The data show under 15,000 clones, roughly 83% seen once. The germline gives CDR1 SGDLS, CDR2 YYNGEE. V lost 0 bases, J lost 8 bases, and 11 bases lay in between. The CDR3 runs 13 residues. The receptor's source is a man aged 40-49 years with active or convalescent COVID-19. Sample: peripheral blood. The chain combines TRBV9 with TRBJ1-2; perhaps TRBD1 as D (5 bases). The CDR3 sequence: CASSVATGGGYTF. The CDR3 DNA sequence: TGTGCCAGCAGCGTAGCCACAGGTGGCGGCTACACCTTC.